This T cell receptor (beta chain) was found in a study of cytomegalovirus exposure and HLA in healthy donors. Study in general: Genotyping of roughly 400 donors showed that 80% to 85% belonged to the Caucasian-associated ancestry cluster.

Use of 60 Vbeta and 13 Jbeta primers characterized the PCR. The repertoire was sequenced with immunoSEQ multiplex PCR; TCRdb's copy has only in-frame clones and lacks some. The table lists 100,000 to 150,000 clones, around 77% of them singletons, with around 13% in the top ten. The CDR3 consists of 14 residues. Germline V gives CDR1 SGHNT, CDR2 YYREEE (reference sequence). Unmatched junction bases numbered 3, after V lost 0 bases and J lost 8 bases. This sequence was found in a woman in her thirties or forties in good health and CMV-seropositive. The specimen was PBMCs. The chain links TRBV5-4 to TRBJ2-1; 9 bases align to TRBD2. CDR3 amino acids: CASSLVAGADEQFF. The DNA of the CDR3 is TGTGCCAGCAGCTTGGTAGCGGGAGCAGATGAGCAGTTCTTC.